The rows below give T cell receptor beta chains drawn from one sample of a study of shared clonotypes between healthy human individuals. TCRdb's table, derived via immunoSEQ multiplex PCR, lists solely in-frame clones and lacks some. Here the sample spans about 550,000 clones, around 95% being singletons. Source material: naive CD8+ T cells sorted from blood. The receptors shown here come from a woman in her thirties in good health. The CDR3 runs from the conserved cysteine through the conserved F or W. The D gene is left open where the match is weak. Clone sizes are given selectively: once, few, many, or a class where the clone is expanded.

j_gene,d_gene,len,v_gene,abundance,CDR3aa,CDR3nt
TRBJ2-5,-,14,TRBV19,-,CASAPVGAQETQYF,TGTGCCAGCGCCCCAGTGGGGGCTCAAGAGACCCAGTACTTC
TRBJ2-3,-,13,TRBV11-3,-,CASSFSDTDTQYF,TGTGCCAGCAGCTTTTCTGACACAGATACGCAGTATTTT
TRBJ2-5,-,11,TRBV7-9,-,CASSSTPTQYF,TGTGCCAGCAGCTCCACTCCGACCCAGTACTTC
TRBJ2-6,-,17,TRBV23-1,-,CASSQSRCLSGANVLTF,TGCGCCAGCAGTCAATCACGGTGCCTATCTGGGGCCAACGTCCTGACTTTC
TRBJ2-7,TRBD2,15,TRBV7-2,once,CASSLAEASGIEQYF,TGTGCCAGCAGCTTAGCAGAGGCTAGCGGGATCGAGCAGTACTTC
TRBJ1-2,-,13,TRBV27,-,CASSPVSYYGYTF,TGTGCCAGCAGTCCTGTGAGCTACTATGGCTACACCTTC
TRBJ2-7,TRBD2,15,TRBV19,-,CASSMVLAGIYEQYF,TGTGCCAGTAGTATGGTACTAGCGGGAATTTACGAGCAGTACTTC
TRBJ1-1,-,15,TRBV6-4,-,CASSDSGGSRTEAFF,TGTGCCAGCAGTGACTCGGGAGGGAGTAGGACTGAAGCTTTCTTT
TRBJ2-7,-,10,TRBV7-8,-,CASSLGEQYF,TGTGCCAGCAGCTTAGGCGAGCAGTACTTC
TRBJ1-5,-,16,TRBV7-9,-,CALLGPGVRGNQPQHF,TGTGCCCTACTCGGGCCAGGCGTACGGGGCAATCAGCCCCAGCATTTT
TRBJ2-1,TRBD2,15,TRBV6-5,-,CASSLSGRGGHEQFF,TGTGCCAGCAGCCTTAGCGGGAGAGGGGGCCATGAGCAGTTCTTC
TRBJ2-1,-,14,TRBV7-8,-,CASSLGRGIHEQFF,TGTGCCAGCAGCTTGGGCAGGGGAATTCATGAGCAGTTCTTC
TRBJ2-5,-,13,TRBV15,-,CATSRVEKETQYF,TGTGCCACCAGCAGAGTAGAGAAAGAGACCCAGTACTTC
TRBJ2-7,-,13,TRBV2,-,CAARSGSSYEQYF,TGTGCCGCCCGAAGCGGAAGCTCCTACGAGCAGTACTTC
TRBJ2-1,-,14,TRBV7-9,-,CASSSVSSYNEQFF,TGTGCCAGCAGCTCCGTTAGCTCCTACAATGAGCAGTTCTTC
TRBJ1-1,-,14,TRBV19,-,CASSIGYGTSEAFF,TGTGCCAGTAGTATCGGTTACGGGACATCCGAAGCTTTCTTT
TRBJ1-5,TRBD1,17,TRBV4-2,-,CASSQDRDRGLNQPQHF,TGTGCCAGCAGCCAAGACCGGGACAGGGGGTTGAATCAGCCCCAGCATTTT
TRBJ1-2,-,13,TRBV16,-,CASSLTERYGYTF,TGTGCCAGCAGCCTGACAGAACGATATGGCTACACCTTC
TRBJ2-7,-,15,TRBV28,-,CASSLSLASTYEQYF,TGTGCCAGCAGTTTATCCCTAGCTAGTACCTACGAGCAGTACTTC
TRBJ1-3,-,16,TRBV7-8,-,CASSLGDEDSGNTIYF,TGTGCCAGCAGCTTAGGAGACGAAGACTCTGGAAACACCATATATTTT
TRBJ1-5,-,12,TRBV19,-,CASRVRQQPQHF,TGTGCCAGCCGTGTGCGTCAGCAGCCCCAGCATTTT
TRBJ2-3,TRBD2,15,TRBV19,-,CASSGLAASTDTQYF,TGTGCCAGTAGTGGACTAGCGGCCAGCACAGATACGCAGTATTTT
TRBJ1-1,-,15,TRBV28,-,CASSLPGRWDTEAFF,TGTGCCAGCAGTTTGCCGGGACGCTGGGACACTGAAGCTTTCTTT
TRBJ1-6,-,11,TRBV7-9,-,CASSPTEPLHF,TGTGCCAGCAGTCCCACCGAGCCCCTCCACTTT
TRBJ1-2,-,12,TRBV30,-,CAWSGRYYGYTF,TGTGCCTGGAGTGGGCGGTACTATGGCTACACCTTC
TRBJ1-1,-,14,TRBV6-1,once,CASSEARGYTEAFF,TGTGCCAGCAGTGAAGCGAGGGGGTACACTGAAGCTTTCTTT
TRBJ2-2,TRBD1,13,TRBV6-5,-,CASGQGHPGELFF,TGTGCCAGCGGACAGGGGCACCCCGGGGAGCTGTTTTTT
TRBJ2-7,-,19,TRBV4-1,-,CASSPKPSWQRNKSYEQYF,TGCGCCAGCAGCCCCAAGCCCTCGTGGCAGCGAAATAAGTCCTACGAGCAGTACTTC
TRBJ2-2,TRBD1,15,TRBV7-7,once,CASSSRDRGAGELFF,TGTGCCAGCAGCTCCCGGGACAGGGGTGCCGGGGAGCTGTTTTTT
TRBJ2-1,TRBD1,16,TRBV18,-,CASSPRQGLVHNEQFF,TGTGCCAGCTCACCCAGACAGGGGCTAGTCCACAATGAGCAGTTCTTC
TRBJ2-7,TRBD2,14,TRBV6-1,once,CASNKAGGSYEQYF,TGTGCCAGCAACAAAGCGGGAGGATCCTACGAGCAGTACTTC
TRBJ2-5,-,14,TRBV7-9,-,CASSAAGGYETQYF,TGTGCCAGCAGCGCCGCAGGGGGGTACGAGACCCAGTACTTC
TRBJ1-1,-,12,TRBV13,-,CASSYGPSEAFF,TGTGCCAGCAGCTACGGACCCAGTGAAGCTTTCTTT
TRBJ1-5,-,15,TRBV11-2,-,CASSLDWGSNQPQHF,TGTGCCAGCAGCTTAGATTGGGGAAGCAATCAGCCCCAGCATTTT
TRBJ1-5,-,15,TRBV28,-,CASSPWQGGDQPQHF,TGTGCCAGCAGCCCATGGCAGGGCGGGGATCAGCCCCAGCATTTT
TRBJ2-1,TRBD1,17,TRBV15,-,CATSRAAWDRGMDEQFF,TGTGCCACCAGCAGAGCGGCGTGGGACAGGGGGATGGATGAGCAGTTCTTC
TRBJ2-7,-,12,TRBV6-6,-,CASGPLYYEQYF,TGTGCCAGCGGACCCCTATATTACGAGCAGTACTTC
TRBJ2-1,-,14,TRBV28,once,CASSLRENYNEQFF,TGTGCCAGCAGTTTACGGGAGAACTACAATGAGCAGTTCTTC
TRBJ2-7,-,13,TRBV28,-,CASSSGGLGEQYF,TGTGCCAGCAGTTCCGGGGGATTGGGCGAGCAGTACTTC
TRBJ2-1,-,14,TRBV6-6,-,CASSLASSYNEQFF,TGTGCCAGCAGTCTAGCGTCCTCCTACAATGAGCAGTTCTTC
TRBJ2-7,TRBD1,15,TRBV27,-,CASSSTGTGVGEQYF,TGTGCCAGCAGTTCGACCGGGACAGGGGTGGGCGAGCAGTACTTC
TRBJ2-7,-,14,TRBV6-5,once,CASRRAGLGYEQYF,TGTGCCAGCAGGAGGGCGGGACTGGGCTACGAGCAGTACTTC
TRBJ1-2,-,15,TRBV7-9,-,CASSLAGEGNYGYTF,TGTGCCAGCAGCTTAGCGGGGGAGGGGAACTATGGCTACACCTTC
TRBJ2-7,-,17,TRBV7-9,-,CASSLGSGRDKVGEQYF,TGTGCCAGCAGCTTAGGTTCAGGGCGGGATAAAGTGGGCGAGCAGTACTTC
TRBJ2-7,-,12,TRBV6-6,-,CASTGGPYEQYF,TGTGCCAGCACCGGGGGCCCCTACGAGCAGTACTTC
TRBJ2-7,TRBD1,14,TRBV19,-,CASSPRDRPYEQYF,TGTGCCAGTAGTCCACGGGACAGGCCCTACGAGCAGTACTTC
TRBJ1-1,-,14,TRBV4-1,-,CASSLTQPGGEAFF,TGCGCCAGCAGCCTGACTCAACCCGGGGGTGAAGCTTTCTTT
TRBJ2-1,-,14,TRBV19,-,CASNHGSISNEQFF,TGTGCCAGTAATCACGGGAGTATATCCAATGAGCAGTTCTTC
TRBJ2-2,-,17,TRBV7-6,-,CASSLFSSERNTGELFF,TGTGCCAGCAGCTTATTTAGCTCCGAGCGGAACACCGGGGAGCTGTTTTTT
TRBJ2-1,-,13,TRBV11-2,-,CASRPIGGNEQFF,TGTGCCAGCCGGCCCATAGGGGGCAATGAGCAGTTCTTC
TRBJ2-7,TRBD2,15,TRBV7-9,-,CASSSTAGASYEQYF,TGTGCCAGCAGCTCGACAGCGGGAGCGTCCTACGAGCAGTACTTC
TRBJ1-1,-,14,TRBV6-5,once,CASSYAGGNTEAFF,TGTGCCAGCAGTTACGCAGGCGGGAACACTGAAGCTTTCTTT
TRBJ1-2,-,13,TRBV27,-,CASSSGVRYGYTF,TGTGCCAGCAGTTCGGGGGTCCGCTATGGCTACACCTTC
TRBJ2-1,TRBD2,16,TRBV28,-,CASSLLAGVLDNEQFF,TGTGCCAGCAGTTTACTAGCGGGAGTGCTTGACAATGAGCAGTTCTTC
TRBJ2-2,-,13,TRBV4-1,-,CASSQEGVGELFF,TGCGCCAGCAGCCAAGAAGGGGTCGGGGAGCTGTTTTTT